Below are 21 T cell receptor beta chains sequenced from a single sample in a study of T cell repertoires in cytomegalovirus infection. TCRdb called the reads again in MiXCR, with one record for every CDR3 protein. The sample carries 350,000 to 500,000 distinct CDR3 sequences, 30% to 40% recorded once. Sequencing was performed on PBMCs. The receptors come from a human donor in good health (CMV status not recorded). Some clones in this sample may be carry-over from other donors' samples.

The chain joins TRBV20-1 to TRBJ1-1; D gene ambiguous. V was pared by 7 bases and J by 0 bases, with 9 bases between. The CDR3 extends over 12 amino acids. Germline CDR1 and CDR2: DFQATT and SNEGSKA (reference sequence). The CDR3 region has the DNA TGCAGTGGGGCCCCAATGAACACTGAAGCTTTCTTT. It specifies CSGAPMNTEAFF.

The table lists this clonotype with many counts. The chain has TRBV7-2 and TRBJ2-2; 7 bases are shared with TRBD2. The CDR3 covers 14 residues. Trimming cost V 7 bases and J 1 base; bases outside gene matches: 3. Germline CDR1 SGHTA, CDR2 FQGNSA. This chain's CDR3 is CASKAGRNTGELFF. The CDR3 DNA reads as TGTGCCAGCAAAGCGGGGAGGAACACCGGGGAGCTGTTTTTT.

This rearrangement joins TRBV28 to TRBJ1-1; tentative D call: TRBD1 (6 bases). CDR1 is MDHEN, CDR2 SYDVKM, per germline. This CDR3 spans 16 amino acids. Trimming stripped 3 bases from V and 0 bases from J, with 14 bases between. The CDR3 bases are TGTGCCAGCAGTTTTGGGGAGGGGGTAATGAACACTGAAGCTTTCTTT. Its protein is CASSFGEGVMNTEAFF.

Note on this clonotype: Since the CDR3 does not end with the conserved phenylalanine or tryptophan, this likely comes from a read error. The chain couples TRBV15 to TRBJ1-3, with TRBD1 identical over 7 bases. CDR3 length: 16 residues. Unmatched junction bases numbered 2, after V lost 0 bases and J lost 0 bases. Germline V gives CDR1 LNHNV, CDR2 YYDKDF (reference sequence). The CDR3 here is CATSREQGFSGNTIYV. The CDR3 region has the DNA TGTGCCACCAGCAGAGAACAGGGGTTCTCTGGAAACACCATATATGTT.

The rearrangement joins TRBV2 to TRBJ2-4; D not resolved. The germline V gene encodes CDR1 SNHLY and CDR2 FYNNEI. With 2 bases removed from V and 2 bases from J, the gap between germline ends came to 7 bases. This CDR3 contains 14 residues. CDR3 DNA: TGTGCCAGCAGTGAAAGGCCATCCAAAAACATTCAGTACTTC. It yields the protein CASSERPSKNIQYF. The full variable domain, rest sourced from reference TRBV2 and TRBJ2-4, is EPEVTQTPSHQVTQMGQEVILRCVPISNHLYFYWYRQILGQKVEFLVSFYNNEISEKSEIFDDQFSVERPDGSNFTLKIRSTKLEDSAMYFCASSERPSKNIQYFGAGTRLSVL.

This clonotype was found many times. The chain recombines TRBV7-2 with TRBJ1-5; D gene ambiguous. V was shortened by 1 base and J by 5 bases, with 6 bases between the two germline ends. This CDR3 contains 13 residues. The V gene's germline CDR1 is SGHTA and CDR2 FQGNSA. CDR3 amino acids: CASSLVGDQPQHF. The DNA for the CDR3 is TGTGCCAGCAGCTTAGTCGGAGATCAGCCCCAGCATTTT.

This clonotype showed up many times. The chain carries TRBV7-6 and TRBJ1-1, with a weak D call TRBD1 (6 bases). V lost 3 bases, J lost 0 bases, and 11 bases lay in between. The CDR3 is 15 residues long. Germline V lookup: CDR1 SGHVS, CDR2 FNYEAQ. For the CDR3, the DNA is TGTGCCAGCAGCTTCCCGACAGGAATGAACACTGAAGCTTTCTTT. Amino acids: CASSFPTGMNTEAFF. The whole variable domain, remainder taken from reference TRBV7-6 and TRBJ1-1, is GAGVSQSPRYKVTKRGQDVALRCDPISGHVSLYWYRQALGQGPEFLTYFNYEAQQDKSGLPNDRFSAERPEGSISTLTIQRTEQRDSAMYRCASSFPTGMNTEAFFGQGTRLTVV.

On this clonotype: Being one base from a much bigger clone, this may be a read error. The chain recombines TRBV7-2 with TRBJ1-3, with TRBD1 as a possible D gene (5 bases). There are 15 residues in the CDR3. Germline-derived CDR1 and CDR2 are SGHTA and FQGNSA. The DNA for the CDR3 is TGTGCCAGCATCTTAGAGCGGCAGGGCCGAAACACCATATATTTT. It yields the protein CASILERQGRNTIYF.

The chain uses TRBV2 and TRBJ2-6; D is unclear. The V and J ends lost 6 bases and 0 bases respectively, with 6 bases between them. This CDR3 contains 14 residues. Germline V gene sequence: CDR1 SNHLY, CDR2 FYNNEI. The CDR3 bases are TGTGCCAGCAGAGAGAGCTCTGGGGCCAACGTCCTGACTTTC. Protein: CASRESSGANVLTF.

This clonotype was picked up one time. At one boundary the junction diverges from the germline segment, which might be a read error. J is TRBJ1-1 and V is TRBV5-1; possibly TRBD1 for D (5 bases). The length of the CDR3 is 15 residues. Germline V lookup: CDR1 SGHRS, CDR2 YFSETQ. The CDR3: CASSLREQWGTEDFF. In nucleotides, the CDR3 is TGCGCCAGCAGCTTGCGGGAGCAGTGGGGCACTGAAGATTTCTTT.

This clonotype was recorded at least ten times. V gene TRBV6-2 or TRBV6-3 combines with J gene TRBJ2-2; possible D gene TRBD2, 6 bases. V was cut by 7 bases and J by 2 bases, with 14 bases left in between. The CDR3 is 15 residues long. The germline V gene has CDR1 MNHEY and CDR2 SVGEGT. CDR3 region: CASTLIGSNTGELFF. DNA of the CDR3: TGTGCCAGCACCTTGATCGGGAGCAACACCGGGGAGCTGTTTTTT.

The CDR3 region has the DNA TGCGCCAGCAGCCAAGTGGCGACAGAAAACTATGGCTACACCTTC. Its protein product is CASSQVATENYGYTF. The chain employs TRBV4-1 and TRBJ1-2, with D possibly TRBD1 on 5 matching bases. V was clipped by 1 base and J by 2 bases, with 11 bases between them. The CDR3 sequence is 15 residues long. Germline CDR1 reads MGHRA; CDR2 reads YSYEKL.

This sequence joins TRBV20-1 and TRBJ1-2; 9 bases agree with TRBD1. This CDR3 has 14 residues. The germline V gene has CDR1 DFQATT and CDR2 SNEGSKA (reference sequence). Trimming at V came to 6 bases and at J to 4 bases, leaving 9 bases not matched to a gene. Here the CDR3 reads CSAQRQGVGYGYTF. The CDR3 DNA follows: TGCAGTGCCCAAAGACAGGGGGTGGGCTATGGCTACACCTTC.

The chain carries TRBV7-6 and TRBJ2-5; D assignment may be TRBD1 or TRBD2 (6 bases each). Germline V lookup: CDR1 SGHVS, CDR2 FNYEAQ. CDR3 length: 15 residues. V gave up 5 bases and J gave up 5 bases, with 18 bases separating them. The DNA of the CDR3 is TGTGCCAGCAGCGGCAGGGACACCGCGGGGGAGACCCAGTACTTC. Translated, it gives CASSGRDTAGETQYF.

In its sample, this clonotype was seen a few times. The chain links TRBV12-3 or TRBV12-4 to TRBJ1-3; D gene ambiguous. The V end was cut by 6 bases, the J end by 0 bases, with 12 bases between. This CDR3 has 15 residues. The CDR3 reads CASSPTYHSGNTIYF. The CDR3 nucleotides are TGTGCCAGCAGCCCGACCTATCACTCTGGAAACACCATATATTTT.

Worth noting for this clonotype: An end of the junction differs from the germline gene, which may be a read error. V gene TRBV7-8 combines with J gene TRBJ1-4; 8 bases are a match to TRBD1. CDR1 SGHVS and CDR2 FQNEAQ come from the germline V gene. This CDR3 has 16 residues. CDR3 DNA sequence: TGTGCCAGCAGCTTCAGCGGGACAGGAAGCGGTGAAAAACTTTTATTT. Amino acids: CASSFSGTGSGEKLLF.

This clonotype showed up just a few times. The chain joins TRBV10-2 to TRBJ1-1; 8 positions match TRBD1. The CDR3 is 13 residues long. Germline V lookup: CDR1 WSHSY, CDR2 SAAADI. Germline trimming cut 10 bases from V and 1 base from J; bases unmatched to any gene: 5. The DNA of the CDR3 is TGCGCCACCACGGGACAGGCGAACACTGAAGCTTTCTTT. Translation: CATTGQANTEAFF.

This clonotype was observed a few times. CDR3 coding DNA: TGTGCCAGCAGCCCAACCGGGACAACTAATGAAAAACTGTTTTTT. Translating gives CASSPTGTTNEKLFF. The chain carries TRBV9 and TRBJ1-4; D call uncertain. CDR1 and CDR2 (germline): SGDLS, YYNGEE. The CDR3 length is 15 residues. The V end lost 4 bases, the J end lost 0 bases, and 10 bases lay between the germline ends.

This rearrangement joins TRBV28 to TRBJ1-1; 9 positions agree with TRBD1. Germline CDR1 MDHEN, CDR2 SYDVKM. The CDR3 has 15 amino acids. With 6 bases clipped from V and 2 bases from J, the junction kept 7 bases outside the gene matches. The CDR3 here is CASSRGTGQNTEAFF. The CDR3, as DNA: TGTGCCAGCAGCCGGGGGACAGGGCAAAACACTGAAGCTTTCTTT. The full variable domain, rest sourced from reference TRBV28 and TRBJ1-1, is DVKVTQSSRYLVKRTGEKVFLECVQDMDHENMFWYRQDPGLGLRLIYFSYDVKMKEKGDIPEGYSVSREKKERFSLILESASTNQTSMYLCASSRGTGQNTEAFFGQGTRLTVV.

In its sample, this clonotype was seen a few times. The chain has TRBV6-5 and TRBJ2-2, with 8 nucleotides matching TRBD2. This CDR3 has 15 residues. Trimming at V came to 6 bases and at J to 3 bases, leaving 6 bases not matched to a gene. CDR1 and CDR2 from the germline V gene are MNHEY and SVGAGI. The chain's CDR3 is CASSLLAEYTGELFF. The DNA of the CDR3 is TGTGCCAGCAGCTTACTAGCGGAGTACACCGGGGAGCTGTTTTTT.

This clonotype was seen only a few times. The chain combines TRBV11-2 with TRBJ1-1, with 11 bases that match TRBD1. The junction had 12 bases not matched to a gene; V was cut back by 5 bases and J by 1 base. Germline CDR1 is SGHAT and CDR2 is FQNNGV. This CDR3 contains 18 residues. The DNA for the CDR3 is TGTGCCAGCAGCCATCTGGCCGGGACAGGGGGAGCGAACACTGAAGCTTTCTTT. Protein sequence: CASSHLAGTGGANTEAFF.